This paragraph covers one T cell receptor (beta chain) sequence. It has no known antigen specificity. No much larger clone exists at a distance of one base, and base qualities are not known. Instrument on record: Illumina HiSeq 1500. Using fastp at Q25 and MiXCR, TCRdb reprocessed the public reads and kept productive beta chains. A single entry per CDR3 protein holds the most common genes and DNA from its merged rows. The sample profile shows about 71,000 distinct CDR3 sequences; 20% of them were found once. Of the sample, roughly two thirds falls within the top ten clones. The data stem from a study of T cell repertoires in cytomegalovirus infection (dated by TCRdb to between 2017 and 2020). As for the study more broadly: Peptide stimulations targeted recently identified HLA-C-restricted CMV epitopes, whose presentation resists viral immunomodulation, together with well-studied HLA-B-restricted epitopes. The HLA type of each donor mattered for the analysis, because public TCR beta signatures pointed to carriage of CMV infection along with the matching HLA type.

Relative to germline, V is missing 5 bases and J is missing 4 bases, with 4 bases of the junction outside any gene match. There are 14 amino acids in the CDR3, from cysteine to phenylalanine inclusive. Solely the CDR3 DNA is kept, with 42 bases framed from the first base. CDR1 and CDR2, per the germline V gene, are SGHVS and FNYEAQ. Points the paper makes about the study in general: In the ex vivo response, HLA-C-restricted CMV-specific TCR beta clonotypes were dominant, and in two of eight donors the single most frequent clonotype came from this HLA-C-restricted group. In both this cohort and an independent roughly 350-donor cohort, the cumulative frequency of public TCR beta family members distinguished carriers of CMV infection plus the relevant HLA type.

What the treatment or condition label conveys for this sample: in vitro stimulation with specific CMV peptide epitopes to enrich CMV-specific T cells. The material was CD8+ T cells from cultured PBMCs, obtained from culture after CMV antigen stimulation. This receptor was identified in a human donor in good health (CMV status not recorded). Some clones in this sample may be carry-over from other donors' samples. Recombination joined TRBV7-6 with TRBJ2-3, with 9 bases aligning to TRBD1. The nucleotide sequence reads as follows: TGTGCCAGCAGCCCGGGACAGGGACCAGATACGCAGTATTTT. Its protein is CASSPGQGPDTQYF.